Following are 22 T cell receptor beta chains from one sample sequenced in a study of T cell clonality in common variable immunodeficiency. Repertoires were generated with immunoSEQ multiplex PCR, while TCRdb's copy carries only in-frame clones and drops some. This repertoire lists fewer than 75,000 clones without singletons; 1.7% sits in the top ten. The sequenced sample was peripheral blood mononuclear cells. The receptors were sampled from a person between 18 and 69 years old in good health.

This clone was counted many times. The sequence runs out 3 residues before the end of the CDR3; the remainder is reconstructed from the germline J gene. The chain carries TRBV19 and TRBJ1-1; D not certain. V lost 5 bases, J lost 1 base, and 8 bases lay in between. This CDR3 has 13 amino acids. Germline CDR1 is LNHDA and CDR2 is SQIVND (reference sequence). CDR3 DNA, as far as it was read: TGTGCCAGTAGTCTGGGCCAGAACACTGAA. The encoded protein is CASSLGQNTE. The entire CDR3 sequence reads CASSLGQNTEAFF. The full variable domain, its missing parts supplied by reference TRBV19 and TRBJ1-1, is DGGITQSPKYLFRKEGQNVTLSCEQNLNHDAMYWYRQDPGQGLRLIYYSQIVNDFQKGDIAEGYSVSREKKESFPLTVTSAQKNPTAFYLCASSLGQNTEAFFGQGTRLTVV.

This clone was seen at least ten times. The read ends 3 residues shy of where the CDR3 ends; the end is completed using the germline J gene. The genes are TRBV12-3 or TRBV12-4 and TRBJ2-3; 7 nucleotides match TRBD1. V trimming: 4 bases; J trimming: 3 bases; junction bases outside the gene matches: 7. The CDR3 runs 15 residues. The CDR3 sequence: CASSSAGGLTDTQYF. The DNA read from the CDR3 is TGTGCCAGCAGTTCTGCAGGGGGATTAACAGATACG.

This clone came up many times. The read is 3 residues too short to cover the CDR3 end, so that end is filled in from the germline J gene. The gene calls are TRBV5-4 and TRBJ1-3; D is unresolved. The germline V gene encodes CDR1 SGHNT and CDR2 YYREEE (reference sequence). Trimming pared 5 bases from V and 1 base from J, leaving 13 bases between. The CDR3 spans 15 residues. The sequenced part of the CDR3 DNA is TGTGCCAGCAGTATTGACATTGGGTCTGGAAACACC. Translating it yields CASSIDIGSGNT. The full CDR3 protein reads CASSIDIGSGNTIYF.

This clone was seen repeatedly, ten times or more. The CDR3 DNA, read in part, is TGTGCCAGCAGTGATATCTTAACAGGGGACTATGGC. Its protein is CASSDILTGDYG. The entire CDR3 protein is CASSDILTGDYGYTF. V and J are TRBV2 and TRBJ1-2, with 7 bases identical to TRBD1. The CDR3 is cut off 3 residues early in the read; its end comes from the germline J gene. The CDR3 contains 15 residues. J lost 3 bases, V lost 3 bases, and 7 bases had no gene match. Germline V gene data show CDR1 as SNHLY and CDR2 as FYNNEI.

This clone has at least ten counts. The read gets to within 3 residues of the CDR3 end, and the germline J gene fills in the rest. This chain links TRBV5-1 with TRBJ2-1; 9 bases map to TRBD1. The CDR3 is 15 residues long. V lost 0 bases and J lost 3; bases outside the gene matches: 1. CDR1 is SGHRS and CDR2 is YFSETQ in the germline V gene. The CDR3 loop is CASSLGTGDYNEQFF. The sequenced part of the CDR3 DNA is TGCGCCAGCAGCTTGGGGACAGGGGACTACAATGAG.

In regard to this clone: The read stops 3 residues short of the end of the CDR3; the missing end is completed from the germline J gene. The rearrangement links TRBV7-8 to TRBJ2-5; TRBD1 agrees at 9 bases. V lost 5 bases, J lost 6 bases, and 10 bases stayed unmatched. The germline gives CDR1 SGHVS, CDR2 FQNEAQ. The CDR3 is made up of 15 amino acids. The CDR3 bases that were read are TGTGCCAGCAGCCTGGGGACAGGGTGGGATAAGACC. Its protein product is CASSLGTGWDKT. The CDR3 as a whole reads CASSLGTGWDKTQYF.

This clone appeared many times. CDR3 DNA, as far as it was read: TGTGCCAGTGAGTTAGGGGGCGGGAACACTGAA. Translated, it gives CASELGGGNTE. The whole CDR3 protein is CASELGGGNTEAFF. The V and J genes are TRBV7-9 and TRBJ1-1; 7 nucleotides align to TRBD1. The sequenced fragment ends 3 residues before the CDR3 boundary, so the rest is inferred from the germline J gene. Germline CDR1 reads SEHNR; CDR2 reads FQNEAQ (reference sequence). With 9 bases clipped from V and 1 base from J, the junction kept 8 bases outside the gene matches. The CDR3 loop spans 14 amino acids.

This clone was seen many times. With the read ending 3 residues before the CDR3 end, the germline J gene is used to fill in that end. The V call is TRBV2, the J call TRBJ2-5; a weak D match, TRBD1 (6 bases). The V gene's germline CDR1 is SNHLY and CDR2 FYNNEI. V lost 0 bases and J lost 5, with 10 bases in between. The CDR3 spans 14 residues. The sequenced CDR3 bases are TGTGCCAGCAGTGAAGCCCGGGGACACGAGACC. Its protein is CASSEARGHET. The full CDR3 sequence reads CASSEARGHETQYF.

There are many counts of this clone. The sequence runs out 3 residues before the end of the CDR3; the remainder is reconstructed from the germline J gene. The chain couples TRBV12-5 to TRBJ2-2; D is unresolved. This CDR3 spans 13 amino acids. V was cut by 2 bases and J by 2 bases, with 3 bases left in between. Germline CDR1 reads LGHNT; CDR2 reads FRNRAP. Partial CDR3 DNA: TGTGCTAGTGGTTTGCCTAACACCGGGGAG. It translates to CASGLPNTGE. The CDR3 reads in full as CASGLPNTGELFF. The full variable domain, completed using reference TRBV12-5 and TRBJ2-2, is DARVTQTPRHKVTEMGQEVTMRCQPILGHNTVFWYRQTMMQGLELLAYFRNRAPLDDSGMPKDRFSAEMPDATLATLKIQPSEPRDSAVYFCASGLPNTGELFFGEGSRLTVL.

This clone was seen many times. The DNA ends 3 residues before the CDR3 does, and the rest of the CDR3 is filled in from the germline J gene. The V gene is TRBV20-1, the J gene TRBJ1-6, with D tentatively TRBD1 (5 bases). V gave up 2 bases and J gave up 9 bases, with 14 bases separating them. From germline, CDR1 is DFQATT and CDR2 SNEGSKA (reference sequence). CDR3 length: 14 residues. The CDR3 reads CSARRDPGGSPLHF. CDR3 bases read: TGCAGTGCTAGAAGGGACCCCGGGGGTTCACCC.

This clone was recorded at least ten times. The CDR3 end is not reached by the read, which stops 3 residues before it; the germline J gene fills it in. The chain uses TRBV30 and TRBJ2-3; no reliable D call. Trimming shortened V by 8 bases and J by 0 bases, and 12 bases separated the two germline ends. This CDR3 has 13 residues. CDR1 is GTSNPN and CDR2 is SVGIG in the germline V gene (reference sequence). The CDR3 DNA, read in part, is TGTGCCCAGTCTGGTTCAAGCACAGATACG. It translates to CAQSGSSTDT. The whole CDR3 protein reads CAQSGSSTDTQYF.

The table lists this clone with many counts. Sequencing ends 3 residues short of the CDR3 end; the germline J gene provides the rest. The rearrangement uses TRBV7-9 and TRBJ1-2; 7 nucleotides match TRBD1. CDR3 length equals 15 residues. Per germline, CDR1 SEHNR and CDR2 FQNEAQ (reference sequence). The CDR3 here is CASSLSRDRGSGYTF. The covered CDR3 bases are TGTGCCAGCAGCTTATCCCGGGACAGAGGCTCTGGG.

This clone was found many times. The read terminates 3 residues ahead of where the CDR3 ends, so the germline J gene completes it. V usage is TRBV5-6 and J usage is TRBJ1-1, with a possible D match to TRBD1 (6 bases). The CDR3 has 13 amino acids. V was shortened by 4 bases and J by 6 bases, with 13 bases between the two germline ends. Germline values: CDR1 SGHDT, CDR2 YYEEEE. CDR3 protein: CASSDGGVPEAFF. The covered CDR3 bases are TGTGCCAGCAGCGATGGGGGCGTGCCTGAA.

This clone appeared many times. The CDR3 end falls 3 residues outside the read, so it is completed with the germline J gene. The chain joins TRBV7-8 to TRBJ1-3; D ambiguous. This CDR3 is built from 18 residues. Germline CDR1 SGHVS, CDR2 FQNEAQ. V was pared by 2 bases and J by 1 base, with 18 bases between. The CDR3 protein is CASSLLRLTRGSGNTIYF. CDR3 DNA, as far as it was read: TGTGCCAGCAGCTTATTACGCCTCACGCGGGGTTCTGGAAACACC.

This clone was found many times. The read finishes 3 residues shy of the CDR3 end, and the germline J gene is used to complete it. The V gene is TRBV11-3, the J gene TRBJ2-1, with D possibly TRBD1 on 7 matching bases. The V gene lost 5 bases and the J gene lost 0 bases, with 11 bases spanning the gap. The CDR3 totals 15 residues. The V gene's germline CDR1 is SGHNT and CDR2 YENEEA. CDR3 amino acids: CASSHRGLSYNEQFF. The sequenced CDR3 bases are TGTGCCAGCAGCCACAGGGGACTCTCCTACAATGAG.

Ten or more counts support this clone. Read data end 3 residues before the CDR3 end; the end is taken from the germline J gene. The genes are TRBV7-2 and TRBJ2-7; D is undetermined. Germline loops: CDR1 SGHTA, CDR2 FQGNSA. Trimming removed 5 bases at V and 5 bases at J, with 7 bases between. CDR3 length: 11 residues. CDR3 in amino acids: CASSPRDEQYF. CDR3 bases read: TGTGCCAGCAGCCCTCGGGACGAG. Full variable domain (remainder filled in from reference TRBV7-2 and TRBJ2-7): GAGVSQSPSNKVTEKGKDVELRCDPISGHTALYWYRQSLGQGLEFLIYFQGNSAPDKSGLPSDRFSAERTGGSVSTLTIQRTQQEDSAVYLCASSPRDEQYFGPGTRLTVT.

The table lists this clone with many counts. The sequence runs out 3 residues before the end of the CDR3; the remainder is reconstructed from the germline J gene. The chain has TRBV29-1 and TRBJ2-1; 9 bases are a match to TRBD2. Germline CDR1 is SQVTM and CDR2 is ANQGSEA. CDR3 length equals 17 residues. Trimming removed 3 bases from V and 2 bases from J; junction bases left unmatched: 11. The CDR3 here is CSVEASGGNGPYNEQFF. CDR3 bases read: TGCAGCGTTGAGGCCAGCGGGGGGAACGGACCCTACAATGAG.

This clone was detected ten times or more. Read sequence stops 3 residues before the CDR3 end, and the germline J gene provides the missing end. The chain links TRBV23-1 to TRBJ2-3, with 10 bases that match TRBD2. TRBV23-1 is placed among ORFs of uncertain function. V lost 5 bases to trimming and J lost 5 bases; unmatched junction nucleotides: 19. CDR3 length: 19 residues. CDR3 bases read: TGCGCCAGCAGTTCATTTAGTCCGGCTAGCGGGGGAATTATAGATACG. Its translation: CASSSFSPASGGIIDT. The whole CDR3 protein is CASSSFSPASGGIIDTQYF.

Ten or more counts support this clone. Read data end 3 residues before the CDR3 end; the end is taken from the germline J gene. The chain recombines TRBV4-1 with TRBJ2-3; 8 bases align to TRBD1. Trimming at V came to 1 base and at J to 5 bases, leaving 11 bases not matched to a gene. The CDR3 has 17 amino acids. Per germline, CDR1 MGHRA and CDR2 YSYEKL. The CDR3 reads CASSQGPFADRGDTQYF. The covered CDR3 bases are TGCGCCAGCAGCCAAGGTCCTTTCGCTGACAGGGGAGATACG.

This clone appeared many times. The sequence runs out 3 residues before the end of the CDR3; the remainder is reconstructed from the germline J gene. This chain joins TRBV18 and TRBJ2-7; D gene ambiguous. Germline CDR1 and CDR2: KGHSH and LQKENI. V gave up 0 bases and J gave up 3 bases, with 6 bases separating them. The CDR3 is 13 amino acids. The CDR3 bases that were read are TGTGCCAGCTCACCACCGAACTTCTACGAG. As protein: CASSPPNFYE. From start to end, the CDR3 is CASSPPNFYEQYF.

This clone was seen many times. The CDR3 end lies 3 residues beyond the end of the read and is filled in from the germline J gene. V gene TRBV28 combines with J gene TRBJ1-1; no reliable D call. Looked up from germline, CDR1 is MDHEN and CDR2 is SYDVKM. V lost 3 bases and J lost 6, with 17 bases in between. This CDR3 is built from 15 residues. This CDR3 reads CASSFDPSAGAEAFF. CDR3 DNA (partial): TGTGCCAGCAGTTTTGATCCTTCGGCGGGCGCTGAA.

Regarding this clone: Read data end 3 residues before the CDR3 end; the end is taken from the germline J gene. The chain couples TRBV7-9 to TRBJ1-2; 7 positions match TRBD1. This CDR3 is built from 12 residues. V dropped 5 bases and J dropped 5; count of bases not matched to a gene: 2. Germline values: CDR1 SEHNR, CDR2 FQNEAQ (reference sequence). CDR3 residues: CASSETGYGYTF. The sequenced CDR3 bases are TGTGCCAGCAGCGAGACAGGGTATGGC.